Each of the 20 T cell receptor beta chains below was sequenced from the same sample in a study of T cell repertoires in cytomegalovirus infection. TCRdb itself ran the reads through MiXCR, one entry per CDR3 protein. The sample has 100,000 to 150,000 distinct CDR3 sequences, 7.5% to 9% seen once; the top ten hold around a tenth. Sequencing was done on a sample of PBMCs. The receptors were sampled from a human donor in good health (CMV status not recorded). Some clones in this sample may be carry-over from other donors' samples.

The chain joins TRBV6-5 to TRBJ2-6; possibly TRBD2 for D (5 bases). Looked up from germline, CDR1 is MNHEY and CDR2 is SVGAGI. This CDR3 spans 15 amino acids. With 6 bases removed from V and 0 bases from J, the gap between germline ends came to 9 bases. The CDR3: CASRLGNSGANVLTF. Written as DNA, the CDR3 is TGTGCCAGCAGACTCGGGAACTCTGGGGCCAACGTCCTGACTTTC.

This clonotype was observed a handful of times. J is TRBJ2-3 and V is TRBV20-1; weak D call: TRBD2 (7 bases). V was cut by 0 bases and J by 3 bases, with 13 bases left in between. CDR3 length: 15 residues. The germline V gene has CDR1 DFQATT and CDR2 SNEGSKA (reference sequence). The CDR3 sequence is CSARDLRGPTDTQYF. DNA of the CDR3: TGCAGTGCTAGAGATCTGCGGGGGCCTACAGATACGCAGTATTTT.

The V gene is TRBV20-1, the J gene TRBJ2-1, with 13 bases that match TRBD2. V shed 5 bases, J shed 6 bases, and the junction held 4 bases outside the gene matches. Germline loops: CDR1 DFQATT, CDR2 SNEGSKA (reference sequence). There are 14 residues in the CDR3. CDR3 coding DNA: TGCAGTGCTGTAGGACTAGCGGGGGCCAATGAGCAGTTCTTC. Translating gives CSAVGLAGANEQFF.

This clonotype was recorded at least ten times. The rearrangement joins TRBV19 to TRBJ1-5; D uncertain. CDR3 size: 15 residues. V lost 3 bases and J 1 base, leaving 10 bases between the germline ends. CDR1 and CDR2 from the germline V gene are LNHDA and SQIVND (reference sequence). This chain's CDR3 is CASSISAASNQPQHF. CDR3 in DNA: TGTGCCAGTAGTATTTCGGCGGCGAGCAATCAGCCCCAGCATTTT.

The chain couples TRBV5-5 to TRBJ2-5, with a tentative D call TRBD1 (5 bases). CDR1 and CDR2 (germline): SGHKS, YYEKEE (reference sequence). V gave up 2 bases and J gave up 5 bases, with 10 bases separating them. The CDR3 is made up of 13 amino acids. The DNA for the CDR3 is TGTGCCAGCAGCTTAGGGGCCATGGAGACCCAGTACTTC. Its protein product is CASSLGAMETQYF.

There are many counts of this clonotype. The rearrangement links TRBV7-2 to TRBJ2-7; D not certain. V was shortened by 5 bases and J by 2 bases, with 10 bases between the two germline ends. CDR3 length: 13 amino acids. The V gene's germline CDR1 is SGHTA and CDR2 FQGNSA. The CDR3 DNA follows: TGTGCCAGCAGCCCTGGGCCCACCTACGAGCAGTACTTC. As protein: CASSPGPTYEQYF. Full variable domain (missing parts from reference TRBV7-2 and TRBJ2-7): GAGVSQSPSNKVTEKGKDVELRCDPISGHTALYWYRQSLGQGLEFLIYFQGNSAPDKSGLPSDRFSAERTGGSVSTLTIQRTQQEDSAVYLCASSPGPTYEQYFGPGTRLTVT.

This clonotype was observed many times. Here the CDR3 reads CSARALTGDSPLHF. CDR3 in DNA: TGCAGTGCTAGAGCCTTAACAGGGGACTCACCCCTCCACTTT. The chain employs TRBV20-1 and TRBJ1-6, with 7 nucleotides matching TRBD1. There are 14 residues in the CDR3. V lost 1 base and J lost 10; bases outside the gene matches: 7. In germline, CDR1 is DFQATT, CDR2 SNEGSKA (reference sequence).

This clonotype occurred many times. The chain joins TRBV7-9 to TRBJ2-3, with 9 bases that match TRBD1. Per the germline V gene, CDR1 is SEHNR and CDR2 is FQNEAQ (reference sequence). V gave up 8 bases and J gave up 4 bases; unmatched junction bases: 1. The CDR3 consists of 12 residues. The DNA for the CDR3 is TGTGCCAGCGACAGGGGGGCAGATACGCAGTATTTT. This sequence encodes CASDRGADTQYF.

The gene calls are TRBV20-1 and TRBJ1-3; tentative D call: TRBD1 (5 bases). Trimming took off 5 bases at V and 0 bases at J, with 14 bases between the two ends. Germline V gives CDR1 DFQATT, CDR2 SNEGSKA (reference sequence). The CDR3 sequence is 15 residues long. CDR3 sequence (DNA): TGCAGTGCTGCCCGGGACTCCTTCTCTGGAAACACCATATATTTT. Translation: CSAARDSFSGNTIYF.

A word on this clonotype: Germline and junction disagree at one end, which may indicate a read error. The chain joins TRBV4-1 to TRBJ1-1; TRBD1 matches 9 bases. CDR3 length: 15 amino acids. The germline V gene encodes CDR1 MGHRA and CDR2 YSYEKL. The CDR3 sequence: CASSRTGTGSPEAFF. The DNA for the CDR3 is TGTGCCAGCAGCCGAACCGGGACAGGGTCCCCTGAAGCTTTCTTT.

In this sample, this clonotype turned up many times. The rearrangement joins TRBV12-3 or TRBV12-4 to TRBJ2-5, with 13 bases identical to TRBD2. The CDR3 consists of 17 residues. V shed 5 bases and J 3 bases; nucleotides not matched to a gene: 9. CDR3 amino acids: CASSPRLAGGPKETQYF. DNA of the CDR3: TGTGCCAGCAGTCCTCGACTAGCGGGGGGTCCAAAAGAGACCCAGTACTTC.

This clonotype occurred a few times. The CDR3 loop is CASSVSGGPTYEQYF. CDR3 in DNA: TGTGCCAGCAGTGTTAGCGGGGGGCCTACCTACGAGCAGTACTTC. This chain connects TRBV2 to TRBJ2-7; 10 bases are a match to TRBD2. The CDR3 extends over 15 amino acids. Germline V CDR1 and CDR2: SNHLY, FYNNEI. V shed 4 bases and J 2 bases; nucleotides not matched to a gene: 5.

This clonotype was detected many times. The rearrangement uses TRBV6-6 and TRBJ1-6, with 10 bases identical to TRBD1. V was pared by 4 bases and J by 0 bases, with 6 bases of the junction left unmatched. This CDR3 has 18 residues. Germline-derived CDR1 and CDR2 are MNHNY and SVGAGI (reference sequence). The DNA for the CDR3 is TGTGCCAGCAGTTCTCGGACAGGGGGAGGCTCCTATAATTCACCCCTCCACTTT. This codes for CASSSRTGGGSYNSPLHF.

This clonotype was recorded many times. The V gene is TRBV29-1, the J gene TRBJ2-5; no reliable D call. CDR3 length: 12 residues. V was shortened by 5 bases and J by 1 base, with 8 bases between the two germline ends. CDR1 is SQVTM and CDR2 is ANQGSEA in the germline V gene. The CDR3 here is CSVQSFQETQYF. The DNA for the CDR3 is TGCAGCGTTCAATCATTCCAAGAGACCCAGTACTTC.

A few counts support this clonotype. The V gene is TRBV19, the J gene TRBJ1-1, with a weak D call TRBD1 (6 bases). The CDR3 runs to 13 residues. Germline values: CDR1 LNHDA, CDR2 SQIVND (reference sequence). The V end was cut by 9 bases, the J end by 4 bases, with 15 bases between. The CDR3 sequence is CASGQPRSTEAFF. The DNA for the CDR3 is TGTGCCAGCGGACAGCCACGGAGCACTGAAGCTTTCTTT.

The chain employs TRBV20-1 and TRBJ1-1; D is possibly TRBD1 (6 bases). The V and J ends lost 7 bases and 1 base respectively, with 16 bases between them. Germline CDR1 and CDR2: DFQATT and SNEGSKA (reference sequence). The CDR3 length is 14 residues. CDR3 nucleotide sequence: TGCAGTGGGGGGGGGGGCGACGGGAACACTGAAGCTTTCTTT. Translated, it gives CSGGGGDGNTEAFF.

The chain has TRBV7-2 and TRBJ2-3; 8 bases are shared with TRBD2. CDR3 length: 17 amino acids. Germline loops: CDR1 SGHTA, CDR2 FQGNSA. V was clipped by 1 base and J by 1 base; unmatched bases: 7. This CDR3 reads CASSLVTSGLGTDTQYF. As DNA, the CDR3 is TGTGCCAGCAGCTTAGTCACTAGCGGCCTAGGCACAGATACGCAGTATTTT.

This clonotype was counted only a few times. V gene TRBV28 combines with J gene TRBJ1-2; D possibly corresponds to TRBD1 (6 bases). The CDR3 has 14 residues. Trimming shortened V by 7 bases and J by 2 bases, and 14 bases separated the two germline ends. The V gene's germline CDR1 is MDHEN and CDR2 SYDVKM. The CDR3 coding sequence is TGTGCCAGCACCGAAATACAGGGAAACTATGGCTACACCTTC. This codes for CASTEIQGNYGYTF.

This clonotype has ten or more counts. This chain joins TRBV6-6 and TRBJ2-3; D remains unclear. The germline V gene has CDR1 MNHNY and CDR2 SVGAGI (reference sequence). V was clipped by 6 bases and J by 0 bases, with 13 bases between them. The CDR3 length is 15 residues. The CDR3 DNA is TGTGCCAGCAGCTTTGGGCTGGACAGCACAGATACGCAGTATTTT. This codes for CASSFGLDSTDTQYF.

The V gene is TRBV20-1, the J gene TRBJ2-7; 9 nucleotides agree with TRBD1. The germline CDR1 and CDR2 sequences are DFQATT and SNEGSKA (reference sequence). V dropped 8 bases and J dropped 3; count of bases not matched to a gene: 11. The CDR3 is made up of 14 amino acids. The CDR3 protein is CSNRARDRVYEQYF. The CDR3 DNA reads TGCAGTAACCGAGCCCGGGACAGGGTCTACGAGCAGTACTTC.